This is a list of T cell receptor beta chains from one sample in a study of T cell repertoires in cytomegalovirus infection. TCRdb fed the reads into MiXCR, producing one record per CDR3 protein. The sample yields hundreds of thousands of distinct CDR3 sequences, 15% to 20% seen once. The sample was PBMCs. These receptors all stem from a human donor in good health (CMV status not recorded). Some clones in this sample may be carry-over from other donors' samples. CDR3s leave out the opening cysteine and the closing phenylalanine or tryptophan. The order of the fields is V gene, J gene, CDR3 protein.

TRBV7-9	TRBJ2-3	ASSLAPAAGTDTQY
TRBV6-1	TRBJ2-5	ASRPAREPQETQY
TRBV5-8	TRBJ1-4	ASSLVPGATNEKLF
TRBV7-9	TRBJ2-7	ASSLAEEGYEQY
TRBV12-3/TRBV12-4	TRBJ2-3	ASSPTRDHTDTQY
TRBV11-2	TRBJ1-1	ASSNPGQGETEAF
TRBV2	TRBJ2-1	ASSEPPGREGYRQF
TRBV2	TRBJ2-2	ASSGDTGELF
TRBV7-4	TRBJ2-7	ASSLAGSGGTRHEQY
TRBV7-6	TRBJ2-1	ASSLAGGGPYNEQF
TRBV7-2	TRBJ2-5	ASRPGGKGETQY
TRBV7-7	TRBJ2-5	ATGDGVSGTQY
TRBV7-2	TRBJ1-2	ASSFWTEANYGYT
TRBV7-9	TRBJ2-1	ASSPTSYHEQF
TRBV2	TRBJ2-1	ATNLGPWGLADPSSYNEQF
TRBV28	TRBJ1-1	ASGITTPRAEAF
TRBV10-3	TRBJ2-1	AISVRTQNNEQF
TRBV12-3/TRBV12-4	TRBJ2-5	ASSPELSRETQY
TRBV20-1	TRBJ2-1	SARDGQNGFNEQF
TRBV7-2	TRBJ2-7	ASSLGLGGYEQY
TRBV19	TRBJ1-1	ASSNHRQDMNTEAF
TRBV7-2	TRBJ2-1	ASSYRGQASYNEQF
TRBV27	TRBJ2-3	ASSLRPAGIDTQY
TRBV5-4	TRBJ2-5	ASSLGTRGYQETQY